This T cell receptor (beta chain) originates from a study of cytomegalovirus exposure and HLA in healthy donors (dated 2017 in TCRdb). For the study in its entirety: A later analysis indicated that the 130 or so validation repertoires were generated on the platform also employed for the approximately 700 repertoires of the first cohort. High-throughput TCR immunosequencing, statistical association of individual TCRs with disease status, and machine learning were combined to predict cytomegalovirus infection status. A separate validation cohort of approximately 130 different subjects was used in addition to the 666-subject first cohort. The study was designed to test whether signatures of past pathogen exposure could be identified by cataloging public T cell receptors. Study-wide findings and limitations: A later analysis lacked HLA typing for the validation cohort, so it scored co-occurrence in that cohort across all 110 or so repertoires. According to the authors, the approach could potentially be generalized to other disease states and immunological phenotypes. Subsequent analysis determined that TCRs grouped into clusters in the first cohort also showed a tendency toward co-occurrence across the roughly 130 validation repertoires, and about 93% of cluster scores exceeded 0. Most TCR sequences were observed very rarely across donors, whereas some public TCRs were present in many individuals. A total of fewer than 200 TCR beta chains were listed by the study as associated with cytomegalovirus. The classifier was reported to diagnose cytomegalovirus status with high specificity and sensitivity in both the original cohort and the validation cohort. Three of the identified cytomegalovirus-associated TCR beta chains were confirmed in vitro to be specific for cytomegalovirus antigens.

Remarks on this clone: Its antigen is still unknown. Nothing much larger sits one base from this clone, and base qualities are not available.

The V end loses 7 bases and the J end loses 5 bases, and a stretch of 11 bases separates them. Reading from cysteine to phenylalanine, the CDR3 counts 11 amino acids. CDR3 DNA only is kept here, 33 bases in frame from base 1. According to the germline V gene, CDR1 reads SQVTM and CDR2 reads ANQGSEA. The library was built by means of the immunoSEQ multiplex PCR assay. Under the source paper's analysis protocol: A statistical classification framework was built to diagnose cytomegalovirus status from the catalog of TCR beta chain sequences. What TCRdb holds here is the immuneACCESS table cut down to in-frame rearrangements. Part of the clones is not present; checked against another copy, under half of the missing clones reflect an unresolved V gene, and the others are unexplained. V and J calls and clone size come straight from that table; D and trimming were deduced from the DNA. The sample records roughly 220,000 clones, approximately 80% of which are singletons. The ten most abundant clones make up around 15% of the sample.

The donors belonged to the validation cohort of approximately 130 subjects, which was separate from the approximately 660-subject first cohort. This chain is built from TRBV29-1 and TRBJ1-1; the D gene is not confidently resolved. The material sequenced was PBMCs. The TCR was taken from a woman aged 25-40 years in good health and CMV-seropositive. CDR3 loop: CSGSFMTEAFF. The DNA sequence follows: TGCAGCGGTAGTTTTATGACTGAAGCTTTCTTT.